This TCR beta chain comes out of a study of blood T cell repertoires in COVID-19. Overall study context: COVID-19 samples, acute and convalescent, were from the United States, Italy and Spain. T cells, B-cell-depleted T cells, or PBMCs supplied cDNA or gDNA.

Germline CDR1 is SEHNR and CDR2 is FQNEAQ (reference sequence). This CDR3 is built from 14 residues. V lost 6 bases, J lost 3 bases, and 5 bases stayed unmatched. Repertoires were generated with immunoSEQ multiplex PCR, while TCRdb's copy carries only in-frame clones and drops some. This table holds approximately 46,000 clones, 82% found once. Sequencing used peripheral blood. This clonotype was sampled from a woman aged 70-85 years with acute or convalescent COVID-19. The V gene is TRBV7-9, the J gene TRBJ2-7; 10 nucleotides align to TRBD1. The CDR3 region has the DNA TGTGCCAGCAGACCGACAGGGGGCGACTACGAGCAGTACTTC. This codes for CASRPTGGDYEQYF.